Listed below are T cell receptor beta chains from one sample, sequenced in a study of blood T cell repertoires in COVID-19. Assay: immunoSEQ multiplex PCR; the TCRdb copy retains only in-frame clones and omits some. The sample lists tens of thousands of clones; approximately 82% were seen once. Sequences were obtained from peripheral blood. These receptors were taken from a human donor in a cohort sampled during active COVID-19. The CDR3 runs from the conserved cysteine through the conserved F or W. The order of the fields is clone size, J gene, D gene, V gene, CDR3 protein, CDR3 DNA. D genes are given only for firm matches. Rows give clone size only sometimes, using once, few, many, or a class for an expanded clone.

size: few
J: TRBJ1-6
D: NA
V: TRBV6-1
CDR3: CASSDGDNSPLHF
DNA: TGTGCCAGCAGTGACGGAGATAATTCACCCCTCCACTTT

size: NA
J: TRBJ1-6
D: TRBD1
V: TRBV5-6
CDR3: CASSLLGTGGDDSPLHF
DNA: TGTGCCAGCAGCTTGCTAGGGACAGGGGGCGACGATTCACCCCTCCACTTT

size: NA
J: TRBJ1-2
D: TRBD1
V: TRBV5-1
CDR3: CASSVGQGYGYTF
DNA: TGCGCCAGCAGCGTCGGACAGGGCTACGGCTACACCTTC

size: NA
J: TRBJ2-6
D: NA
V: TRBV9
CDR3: CASSARTSSGANVLTF
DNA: TGTGCCAGCAGCGCTCGGACATCCTCTGGGGCCAACGTCCTGACTTTC

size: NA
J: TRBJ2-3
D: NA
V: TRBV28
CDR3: CASVGSAGKADTQYF
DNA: TGTGCCAGTGTCGGGTCGGCAGGGAAGGCAGATACGCAGTATTTT

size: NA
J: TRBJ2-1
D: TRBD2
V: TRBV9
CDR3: CASSGSGSSYNEQFF
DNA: TGTGCCAGCAGCGGAAGCGGGAGCTCCTACAATGAGCAGTTCTTC

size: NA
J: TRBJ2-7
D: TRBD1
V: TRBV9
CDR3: CASSIQTGIGDEQYF
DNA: TGTGCCAGCAGCATCCAGACAGGGATCGGGGACGAGCAGTACTTC

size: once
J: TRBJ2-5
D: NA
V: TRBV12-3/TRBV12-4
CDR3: CASSLVLRGQYF
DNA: TGTGCCAGCAGTTTAGTTCTCCGGGGGCAGTACTTC

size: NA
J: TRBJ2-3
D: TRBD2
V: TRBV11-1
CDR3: CASSIGLAGADTQYF
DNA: TGTGCCAGCAGTATAGGACTAGCGGGAGCAGATACGCAGTATTTT

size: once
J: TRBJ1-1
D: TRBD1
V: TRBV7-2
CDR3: CASSSDRASPEAFF
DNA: TGTGCCAGCAGCTCCGACAGGGCGTCGCCCGAAGCTTTCTTT

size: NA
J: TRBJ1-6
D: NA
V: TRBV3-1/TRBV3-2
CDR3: CASSQDLSPLHF
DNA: TGTGCCAGCAGCCAAGATCTTTCACCCCTCCACTTT

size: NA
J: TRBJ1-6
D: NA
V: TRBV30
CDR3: CAWTLGTHSSPLHF
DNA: TGTGCCTGGACCCTCGGGACACACAGTTCACCCCTCCACTTT

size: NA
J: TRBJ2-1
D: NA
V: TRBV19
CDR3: CASTTSGGNEQFF
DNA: TGTGCCAGTACTACCTCCGGGGGTAATGAGCAGTTCTTC

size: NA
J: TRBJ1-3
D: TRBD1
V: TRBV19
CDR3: CASSIEDRAGNTIYF
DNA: TGTGCCAGTAGTATTGAGGACAGGGCCGGAAACACCATATATTTT

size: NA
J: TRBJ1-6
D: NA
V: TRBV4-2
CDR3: CASSQAGPLRESPLHF
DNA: TGTGCCAGCAGCCAGGCCGGGCCCCTAAGGGAGTCACCCCTCCACTTT

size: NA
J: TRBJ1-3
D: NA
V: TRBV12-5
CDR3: CASGTGSSGNTIYF
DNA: TGTGCTAGTGGTACAGGGAGCTCTGGAAACACCATATATTTT

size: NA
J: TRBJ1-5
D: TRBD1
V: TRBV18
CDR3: CASSPSQGAQPQHF
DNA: TGTGCCAGCTCACCGTCGCAGGGGGCTCAGCCCCAGCATTTT

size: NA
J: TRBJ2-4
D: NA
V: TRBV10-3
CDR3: CAISEGALAKNIQYF
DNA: TGTGCCATCAGTGAAGGGGCTCTAGCCAAAAACATTCAGTACTTC

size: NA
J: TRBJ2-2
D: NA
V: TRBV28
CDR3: CASSFAQTNTGELFF
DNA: TGTGCCAGCAGTTTCGCCCAGACGAACACCGGGGAGCTGTTTTTT

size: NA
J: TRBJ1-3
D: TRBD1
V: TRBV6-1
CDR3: CASSVPTGGLSGNTIYF
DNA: TGTGCCAGCAGTGTCCCGACAGGGGGACTGTCTGGAAACACCATATATTTT

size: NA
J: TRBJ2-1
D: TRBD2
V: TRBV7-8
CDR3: CASSLVLAANEQFF
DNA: TGTGCCAGCAGCTTAGTACTAGCGGCAAATGAGCAGTTCTTC

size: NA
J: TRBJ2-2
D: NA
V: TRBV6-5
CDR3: CAGDTPGTGELFF
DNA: TGTGCCGGGGACACCCCAGGCACCGGGGAGCTGTTTTTT

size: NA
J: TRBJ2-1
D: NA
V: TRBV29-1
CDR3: CSVEAQYNEQFF
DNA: TGCAGCGTTGAAGCGCAGTACAATGAGCAGTTCTTC

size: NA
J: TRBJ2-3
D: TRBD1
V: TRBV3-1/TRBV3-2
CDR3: CASSQPGQGVPAGTDTQYF
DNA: TGTGCCAGCAGCCAACCGGGACAGGGCGTCCCAGCTGGCACAGATACGCAGTATTTT

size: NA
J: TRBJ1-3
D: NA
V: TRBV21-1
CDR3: CASSGRPAGTGPGNTIYF
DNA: TGTGCCAGCAGCGGGCGCCCCGCCGGGACAGGGCCTGGAAACACCATATATTTT

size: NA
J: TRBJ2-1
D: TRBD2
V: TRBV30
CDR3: CAWSVLGTSGDNEQFF
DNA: TGTGCCTGGAGTGTACTCGGGACTAGCGGGGACAATGAGCAGTTCTTC

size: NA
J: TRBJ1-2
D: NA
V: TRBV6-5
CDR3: CASSLQTGSYTF
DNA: TGTGCCAGCAGCCTACAGACGGGAAGCTACACCTTC

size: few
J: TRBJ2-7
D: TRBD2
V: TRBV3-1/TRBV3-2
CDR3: CASSPRGREASSYEQYF
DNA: TGTGCCAGCAGTCCCCGGGGGCGGGAGGCAAGCTCCTACGAGCAGTACTTC

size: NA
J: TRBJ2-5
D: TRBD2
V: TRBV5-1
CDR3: CASSLGRGVEETQYF
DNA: TGCGCCAGCAGCTTAGGGCGGGGGGTTGAGGAGACCCAGTACTTC

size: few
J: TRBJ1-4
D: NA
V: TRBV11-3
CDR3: CASSQTATNEKLFF
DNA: TGTGCCAGCAGCCAGACAGCAACTAATGAAAAACTGTTTTTT

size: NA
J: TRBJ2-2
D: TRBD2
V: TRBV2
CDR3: CASASSGTNTGELFF
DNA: TGTGCCAGCGCTTCTAGCGGAACGAACACCGGGGAGCTGTTTTTT

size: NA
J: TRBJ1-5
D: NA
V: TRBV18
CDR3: CASSLAESNQPQHF
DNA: TGTGCCAGCTCATTGGCGGAGAGCAATCAGCCCCAGCATTTT

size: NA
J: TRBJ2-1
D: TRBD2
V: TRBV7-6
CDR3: CASSFAPSGGSHNEQFF
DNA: TGTGCCAGCAGCTTCGCCCCTAGCGGGGGGTCCCACAATGAGCAGTTCTTC

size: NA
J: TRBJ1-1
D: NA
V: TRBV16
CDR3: CASSQSGGTTEAFF
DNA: TGTGCCAGCAGCCAATCAGGAGGGACCACTGAAGCTTTCTTT

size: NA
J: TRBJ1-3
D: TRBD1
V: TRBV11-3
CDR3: CASSLMGQGADTIYF
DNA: TGTGCCAGCAGCTTAATGGGACAGGGGGCAGACACCATATATTTT

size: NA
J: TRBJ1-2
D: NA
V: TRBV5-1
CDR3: CASSLDITNYGYTF
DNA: TGCGCCAGCAGCTTGGACATAACTAACTATGGCTACACCTTC

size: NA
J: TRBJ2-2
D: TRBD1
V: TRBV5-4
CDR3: CASSPPGQPNTGELFF
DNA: TGTGCCAGCAGCCCGCCGGGACAGCCGAACACCGGGGAGCTGTTTTTT

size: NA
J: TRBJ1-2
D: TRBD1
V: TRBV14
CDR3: CASSRVQGNYGYTF
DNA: TGTGCCAGCAGCCGAGTACAGGGGAACTATGGCTACACCTTC

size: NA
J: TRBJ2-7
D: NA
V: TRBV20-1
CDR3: CSASAQEQYF
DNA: TGCAGTGCTAGCGCACAGGAGCAGTACTTC

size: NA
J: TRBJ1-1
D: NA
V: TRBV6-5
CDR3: CASSKREVGNTEAFF
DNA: TGTGCCAGCAGTAAAAGGGAGGTGGGAAACACTGAAGCTTTCTTT

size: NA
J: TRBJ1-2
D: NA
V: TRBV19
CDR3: CASKGSANYGYTF
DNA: TGTGCCTCCAAGGGGTCAGCTAACTATGGCTACACCTTC